This T cell receptor beta chain was recorded in a study of T cell repertoires in cytomegalovirus infection. This clonotype came up a few times. TCRdb re-called the reads through MiXCR, storing one row per CDR3 protein. The table includes over 200,000 distinct CDR3 sequences, 12% to 15% detected once. This TCR came from a human donor in good health (CMV status not recorded). Some clones in this sample may be carry-over from other donors' samples. Specimen: PBMCs.

The CDR3 region is CASRPSGTDTQYF. The CDR3 coding sequence is TGTGCCAGCAGACCTAGCGGAACAGATACGCAGTATTTT. The chain carries TRBV6-2 or TRBV6-3 and TRBJ2-3, with 7 bases that match TRBD2. After removal of 6 bases from V and 3 bases from J, the junction contained 3 bases not matched to a gene. The CDR3 loop spans 13 amino acids. CDR1 MNHEY and CDR2 SVGEGT come from the germline V gene.